Sequencing of this T cell receptor beta chain was carried out in a study of cytomegalovirus exposure and HLA in healthy donors. Use of 60 Vbeta and 13 Jbeta primers characterized the PCR. Method: immunoSEQ multiplex PCR; TCRdb's copy keeps in-frame clones and lacks some. The repertoire holds about 200,000 clones, 70% seen once, with about 2.5% in the top ten. This clone was observed a handful of times. No antigen is known for it. CDR1 is SGDLS and CDR2 is YYNGEE in the germline V gene. V lost 4 bases, J lost 4 bases, and 32 bases lay in between. CDR3 length: 20 residues. Study-wide findings and caveats: Per a later analysis, under 20,000 TCR beta sequences showed association with HLA alleles at 0.05 false discovery rate. According to a later analysis, most TCR beta chains associated with CMV appeared HLA-restricted. As a later analysis showed, a missense DCLRE1C variant was linked to trimming of TCR beta V- and J-genes.

The sample taken for sequencing was PBMCs. The origin of this receptor is a middle-aged man in good health and CMV-seropositive. This chain connects TRBV9 to TRBJ1-1; tentatively, D is TRBD1 (6 bases). In nucleotides, the CDR3 is TGTGCCAGCAGCACCTACCCTGGTGAGCCGAGCGGGGAAGGGGGCACTGAAGCTTTCTTT. As protein: CASSTYPGEPSGEGGTEAFF.